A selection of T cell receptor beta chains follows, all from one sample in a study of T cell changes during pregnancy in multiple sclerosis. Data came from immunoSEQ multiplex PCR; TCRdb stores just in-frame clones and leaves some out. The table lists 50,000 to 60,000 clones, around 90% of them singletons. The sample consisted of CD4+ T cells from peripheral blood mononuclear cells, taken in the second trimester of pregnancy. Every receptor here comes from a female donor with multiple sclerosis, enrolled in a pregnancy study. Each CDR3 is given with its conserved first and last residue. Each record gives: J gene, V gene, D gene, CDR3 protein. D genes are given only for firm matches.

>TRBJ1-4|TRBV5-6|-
CASSPQGRTNEKLFF
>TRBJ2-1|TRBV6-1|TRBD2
CATIGTSGNYNEQFF
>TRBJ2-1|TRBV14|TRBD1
CASSQGVRAGQGARGNEQFF
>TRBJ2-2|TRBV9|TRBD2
CASSVGPSGGQHTGELFF
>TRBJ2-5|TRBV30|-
CAWSGGRETQYF
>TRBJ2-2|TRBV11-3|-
CASSRDYTGELFF
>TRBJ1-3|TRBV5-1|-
CASSPIWPDGNTIYF
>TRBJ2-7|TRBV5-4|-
CASSLLTDEQYF
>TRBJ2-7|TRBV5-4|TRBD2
CASSLRGTSGYEQYF
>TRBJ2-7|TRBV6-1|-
CASSEQGTGQYF
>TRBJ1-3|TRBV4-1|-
CASSQLMFSGNTIYF
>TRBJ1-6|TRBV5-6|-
CASRAHRTHSPLHF
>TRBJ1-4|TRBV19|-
CASRIHKAGINEKLFF
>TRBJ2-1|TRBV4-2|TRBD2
CASRTTSGAFNEQFF
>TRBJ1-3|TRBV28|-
CASSFGGSSGNTIYF
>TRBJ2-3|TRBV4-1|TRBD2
CASSQERGLAGGSGTQYF
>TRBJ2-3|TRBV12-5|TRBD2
CASGFRTSGMGTDTQYF
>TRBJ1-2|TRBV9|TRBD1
CASSVDGRGDYGYTF
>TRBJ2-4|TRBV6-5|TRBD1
CASTPTGWAKNIQYF
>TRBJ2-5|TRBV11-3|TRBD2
CASSPGRGVQETQYF
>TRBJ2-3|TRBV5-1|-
CASSLGVTGEDTQYF
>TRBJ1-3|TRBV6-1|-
CASSAQGPDFSGNTIYF
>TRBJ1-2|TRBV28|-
CASLLLASGGYTF
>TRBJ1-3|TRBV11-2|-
CASSLALSQTGNTIYF
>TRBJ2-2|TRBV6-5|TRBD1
CASTLQGAGELFF
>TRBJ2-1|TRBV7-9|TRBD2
CASSPPSGSSYNEQFF
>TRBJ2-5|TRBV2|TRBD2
CASSDGSGGETQYF
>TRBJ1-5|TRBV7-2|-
CASSVYQGQPQHF
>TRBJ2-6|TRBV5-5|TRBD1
CASSLETGSGANVLTF
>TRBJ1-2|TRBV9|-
CASSGGAKSGYTF
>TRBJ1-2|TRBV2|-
CASSVRQANYGYTF
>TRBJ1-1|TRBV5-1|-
CASSAQEGNPGNTEAFF